This is a list of T cell receptor beta chains from one sample in a study of cytomegalovirus exposure and HLA in healthy donors. Sequencing used immunoSEQ multiplex PCR; TCRdb keeps in-frame clones, though not all of them. The sample contains 150,000 or so clones, 80% to 90% of which appear only once. The sample comprised PBMCs. All receptors derive from a man between 18 and 35 years old in good health and CMV-seropositive. The CDR3 runs from the conserved cysteine through the conserved F or W. D genes are given only for firm matches. Rows may omit the clone size; those that give it use once, few, many or a size class.

clone_size j_call d_call v_call cdr3_aa cdr3_nt
- TRBJ2-7 - TRBV7-9 CASSPPGISYEQYF TGTGCCAGCAGCCCCCCAGGGATCTCCTACGAGCAGTACTTC
once TRBJ2-2 - TRBV11-2 CASSLSAGGTNTGELFF TGTGCCAGCAGCTTAAGCGCAGGGGGGACGAACACCGGGGAGCTGTTTTTT
once TRBJ2-7 - TRBV5-8 CASSPPIFYEQYF TGTGCCAGCAGCCCCCCCATTTTCTACGAGCAGTACTTC
- TRBJ1-2 TRBD1 TRBV6-5 CASRDLDRGRGYTF TGTGCCAGCAGGGACCTGGACAGGGGTCGTGGCTACACCTTC
- TRBJ2-3 - TRBV13 CASSLAGSPQYF TGTGCCAGCAGCTTAGCCGGGTCCCCGCAGTATTTT
- TRBJ2-1 TRBD2 TRBV7-9 CAGGGYNEQFF TGTGCCGGGGGGGGTTACAATGAGCAGTTCTTC
- TRBJ2-7 TRBD1 TRBV11-3 CASSLLTGTGHYYEQYF TGTGCCAGCAGCTTACTAACCGGGACAGGGCATTACTACGAGCAGTACTTC
- TRBJ2-7 TRBD1 TRBV25-1 CASSPRTGLYEQYF TGTGCCAGCAGTCCAAGGACAGGGCTCTACGAGCAGTACTTC
few TRBJ2-7 TRBD1 TRBV19 CASSRAGGSYEQYF TGTGCCAGTAGTAGGGCAGGGGGCTCCTACGAGCAGTACTTC
- TRBJ1-1 - TRBV4-3 CASSQDGATGTEAFF TGCGCCAGCAGCCAAGATGGAGCGACGGGCACTGAAGCTTTCTTT
- TRBJ2-5 - TRBV5-4 CASSRSGTFQETQYF TGTGCCAGCAGCCGGTCGGGGACTTTCCAAGAGACCCAGTACTTC
- TRBJ1-1 TRBD1 TRBV6-4 CASSERDRLGLGNTEAFF TGTGCCAGCAGTGAACGGGACAGACTAGGGTTGGGGAACACTGAAGCTTTCTTT
- TRBJ2-5 TRBD2 TRBV13 CASSLDGLAGGQETQYF TGTGCCAGCAGCTTAGATGGCCTAGCGGGAGGCCAAGAGACCCAGTACTTC
- TRBJ2-1 TRBD2 TRBV4-3 CASSQEPRSSGRGNEQFF TGCGCCAGCAGCCAAGAACCCCGGTCTAGCGGGAGGGGTAATGAGCAGTTCTTC
- TRBJ1-5 - TRBV19 CASSIGVPHQPQHF TGTGCCAGTAGTATCGGGGTCCCCCATCAGCCCCAGCATTTT
- TRBJ2-1 TRBD2 TRBV7-8 CASSLQVAGGNNEQFF TGTGCCAGCAGCTTACAGGTAGCGGGGGGGAACAATGAGCAGTTCTTC
once TRBJ1-1 - TRBV6-6 CASSYILGGGTEAFF TGTGCCAGCAGTTACATTCTGGGGGGTGGCACTGAAGCTTTCTTT
- TRBJ1-6 - TRBV4-3 CASSQDKRDSPLHF TGCGCCAGCAGCCAAGATAAGAGGGATTCACCCCTCCACTTT
- TRBJ2-3 TRBD2 TRBV7-2 CASSSTSGRTGADTQYF TGTGCCAGCAGCTCAACTAGCGGGCGCACCGGGGCAGATACGCAGTATTTT
- TRBJ1-5 - TRBV30 CAWSVRGGHNQPQHF TGTGCCTGGAGTGTACGAGGGGGTCACAATCAGCCCCAGCATTTT
- TRBJ2-1 TRBD1 TRBV25-1 CASSESGDRGRREQFF TGTGCCAGCAGTGAATCGGGGGACAGGGGGCGCCGGGAGCAGTTCTTC
- TRBJ2-3 TRBD2 TRBV6-4 CASSVLAGGTDTQYF TGTGCCAGCAGTGTTCTAGCGGGAGGTACAGATACGCAGTATTTT
few TRBJ1-5 - TRBV7-9 CASSFEGGGQPQHF TGTGCCAGCAGCTTTGAGGGCGGGGGTCAGCCCCAGCATTTT
- TRBJ2-1 - TRBV27 CASSLGGLVNEQFF TGTGCCAGCAGTTTAGGGGGACTGGTCAATGAGCAGTTCTTC
- TRBJ2-1 - TRBV15 CATSRDPTRRGEQFF TGTGCCACCAGCAGAGATCCGACCCGCAGGGGTGAGCAGTTCTTC
- TRBJ1-1 TRBD1 TRBV5-1 CASSLGQGGKGGEAFF TGCGCCAGCAGCCTGGGACAGGGGGGGAAAGGAGGTGAAGCTTTCTTT
- TRBJ2-3 TRBD2 TRBV4-3 CASSQGPWEGGGTDTQYF TGCGCCAGCAGCCAAGGGCCCTGGGAGGGCGGCGGCACAGATACGCAGTATTTT
- TRBJ1-2 TRBD1 TRBV5-5 CASSPITGGRPVMDYGYTF TGTGCCAGCAGCCCTATCACAGGGGGCCGGCCGGTCATGGACTATGGCTACACCTTC
- TRBJ1-2 - TRBV18 CASSPARQQRYTF TGTGCCAGCTCACCGGCGAGACAGCAACGCTACACCTTC
- TRBJ1-2 - TRBV7-9 CASRSTGGYGYTF TGTGCCAGCAGGTCAACGGGGGGCTATGGCTACACCTTC
- TRBJ2-7 - TRBV7-9 CASSRPSGVYEQYF TGTGCCAGCAGCCGCCCATCAGGTGTGTACGAGCAGTACTTC
- TRBJ1-5 - TRBV18 CASSPKTVHNQPQHF TGTGCCAGCTCACCGAAGACAGTCCACAATCAGCCCCAGCATTTT
- TRBJ2-1 - TRBV19 CASSIVPGESNEQFF TGTGCCAGTAGTATAGTCCCGGGAGAAAGCAATGAGCAGTTCTTC
- TRBJ2-5 TRBD2 TRBV6-5 CASSAGEETQYF TGTGCCAGCAGTGCGGGAGAGGAGACCCAGTACTTC
few TRBJ2-7 TRBD1 TRBV19 CASSYRPTGATYEQYF TGTGCCAGTAGCTACAGACCGACAGGGGCCACCTACGAGCAGTACTTC
- TRBJ2-1 - TRBV7-8 CASSLVAPEQFF TGTGCCAGCAGCTTAGTGGCCCCCGAGCAGTTCTTC
- TRBJ2-7 TRBD1 TRBV18 CASSLQGVRNEQYF TGTGCCAGCTCCCTACAGGGGGTGAGAAACGAGCAGTACTTC
few TRBJ2-7 - TRBV2 CASSEARREQYF TGTGCCAGCAGTGAAGCGCGGAGGGAGCAGTACTTC
once TRBJ2-5 - TRBV9 CASSVGGSLSGAQYF TGTGCCAGCAGCGTAGGGGGATCCTTGTCCGGGGCCCAGTACTTC
- TRBJ1-2 - TRBV28 CASSPLGREANGYTF TGTGCCAGCAGCCCTCTGGGGCGCGAAGCGAATGGCTACACCTTC
- TRBJ2-1 - TRBV21-1 CASSPRTSGRETGNEQFF TGTGCCAGCAGCCCTAGGACTAGCGGGAGGGAGACAGGCAATGAGCAGTTCTTC
- TRBJ2-2 TRBD2 TRBV15 CATRAGGATGELFF TGTGCCACCCGGGCGGGGGGGGCGACCGGGGAGCTGTTTTTT
- TRBJ2-1 TRBD2 TRBV12-5 CASGLVDRLAGPPSLDEQFF TGTGCTAGTGGTTTGGTTGACCGGCTAGCGGGCCCCCCTAGTCTCGATGAGCAGTTCTTC
- TRBJ1-1 - TRBV5-1 CASSLNGAKTEAFF TGCGCCAGCAGCTTGAACGGAGCGAAGACTGAAGCTTTCTTT
- TRBJ2-1 - TRBV29-1 CSVEGAGDSYNEQFF TGCAGCGTTGAAGGGGCAGGGGACTCCTACAATGAGCAGTTCTTC
- TRBJ1-1 - TRBV5-6 CASSLVAMLNTEAFF TGTGCCAGCAGCTTGGTCGCTATGTTGAACACTGAAGCTTTCTTT
once TRBJ1-5 - TRBV5-6 CASSLGGGGGNQPQHF TGTGCCAGCAGCTTGGGAGGGGGGGGCGGCAATCAGCCCCAGCATTTT
- TRBJ2-2 TRBD1 TRBV2 CASSPPDRAVFITGELFF TGTGCCAGCAGTCCCCCGGACAGGGCAGTTTTTATAACCGGGGAGCTGTTTTTT
few TRBJ1-4 - TRBV28 CASSLPPSGATNEKLFF TGTGCCAGCAGTCTGCCACCGTCGGGTGCAACTAATGAAAAACTGTTTTTT
- TRBJ2-3 TRBD2 TRBV5-1 CASSITSGRGTDTQYF TGCGCCAGCAGCATTACTAGCGGGAGGGGCACAGATACGCAGTATTTT
- TRBJ2-7 TRBD1 TRBV2 CASTRQGDHEQYF TGTGCCAGCACTCGCCAGGGGGACCACGAGCAGTACTTC
- TRBJ2-3 - TRBV18 CASSPSAGMSTDTQYF TGTGCCAGCTCACCATCGGCAGGGATGAGCACAGATACGCAGTATTTT
- TRBJ1-1 - TRBV10-3 CASRGGVGEAFF TGTGCCAGCCGCGGGGGGGTGGGAGAAGCTTTCTTT
- TRBJ2-7 TRBD1 TRBV7-2 CASSPDRGSYEQYF TGTGCCAGCAGCCCAGACAGGGGCTCCTACGAGCAGTACTTC